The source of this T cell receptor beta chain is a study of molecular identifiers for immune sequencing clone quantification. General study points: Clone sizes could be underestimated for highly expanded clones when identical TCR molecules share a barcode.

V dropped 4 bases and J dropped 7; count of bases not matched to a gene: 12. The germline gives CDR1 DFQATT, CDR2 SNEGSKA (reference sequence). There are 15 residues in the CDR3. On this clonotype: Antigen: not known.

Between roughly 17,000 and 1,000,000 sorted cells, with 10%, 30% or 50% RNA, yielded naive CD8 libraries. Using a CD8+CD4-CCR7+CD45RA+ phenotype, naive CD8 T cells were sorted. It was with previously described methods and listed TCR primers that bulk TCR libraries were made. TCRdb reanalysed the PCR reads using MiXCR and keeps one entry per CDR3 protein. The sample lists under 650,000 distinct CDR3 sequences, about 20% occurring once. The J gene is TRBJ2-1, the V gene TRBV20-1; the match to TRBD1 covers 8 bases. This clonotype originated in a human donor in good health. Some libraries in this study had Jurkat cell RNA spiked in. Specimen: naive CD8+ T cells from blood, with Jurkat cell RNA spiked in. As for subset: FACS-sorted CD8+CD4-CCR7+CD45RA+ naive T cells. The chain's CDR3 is CSATRRTGTGNEQFF. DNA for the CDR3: TGCAGTGCTACCCGTAGGACAGGGACTGGTAATGAGCAGTTCTTC.